The source of this T cell receptor (beta chain) is a study of blood T cell repertoires in COVID-19. Looking at the study overall: T cells, B-cell-depleted T cells, or PBMCs supplied cDNA or gDNA.

Authors' analysis steps: Cell counts per sample came from amplifying reference gene primers. Profiling relied on immunoSEQ multiplex PCR, and the TCRdb table lists in-frame clones only, not all of them. V and J calls and clone size are given by that table; D and trimming were obtained from the DNA. The repertoire holds some 110,000 clones, with around 84% as singletons. The specimen sequenced was peripheral blood. The clonotype was recovered from a woman of 80 years or more with acute or convalescent COVID-19.

In nucleotides, the CDR3 is TGCACCAGCCAGGGTCCTGGAAACACCATATATTTT. This translates into CTSQGPGNTIYF. The chain uses TRBV29-1 and TRBJ1-3; TRBD1 is a possible D gene (5 bases). This CDR3 comprises 12 residues. The germline V gene encodes CDR1 SQVTM and CDR2 ANQGSEA.